A single sample is the source of the 25 T cell receptor beta chains below, sequenced in a study of persistence of HIV-infected CD4 T cells. The immunoSEQ assay was version 4, run in survey mode. Sequencing was performed with immunoSEQ multiplex PCR; in TCRdb, only in-frame clones are kept and a portion is missing. The table records about 64,000 clones, roughly 75% of them present only once. Overlapping HIV-1 Gag 15-mer peptides at roughly 1 ug per peptide per mL were used. Sorted nonresponding memory CD4+ T cells were CD40L-negative, CD69-negative, CD45RO-high. Their target antigens are unknown. The sequencing here drew on CD4+ T cells sorted from PBMCs after roughly 18-hour stimulation, taken from a patient who received antiretroviral therapy. Receptors originate from an adult man with HIV who was CMV-seropositive.

The chain couples TRBV5-1 to TRBJ2-2; 8 nucleotides align to TRBD2. J was trimmed by 0 bases and V by 1 base; bases with no gene match: 8. Per the germline V gene, CDR1 is SGHRS and CDR2 is YFSETQ. The CDR3 length is 18 residues. The CDR3 nucleotides read TGCGCCAGCAGCTTGAAGAGCAGCGGGGGTTCGAACACCGGGGAGCTGTTTTTT. Translated, it gives CASSLKSSGGSNTGELFF. The whole variable domain, remainder taken from reference TRBV5-1 and TRBJ2-2, is KAGVTQTPRYLIKTRGQQVTLSCSPISGHRSVSWYQQTPGQGLQFLFEYFSETQRNKGNFPGRFSGRQFSNSRSEMNVSTLELGDSALYLCASSLKSSGGSNTGELFFGEGSRLTVL.

The chain has TRBV9 and TRBJ1-1, with D possibly TRBD1 on 5 matching bases. The CDR3 has 17 residues. CDR1 is SGDLS, CDR2 YYNGEE, per germline. Trimming left V 0 bases short and J 4 bases short, with 19 bases between. The CDR3 reads CASSVEPAPGAGTEAFF. The CDR3 DNA follows: TGTGCCAGCAGCGTAGAACCCGCGCCCGGGGCAGGCACTGAAGCTTTCTTT.

The chain carries TRBV2 and TRBJ2-7; D remains ambiguous. Trimming pared 5 bases from V and 4 bases from J, leaving 12 bases between. The CDR3 consists of 13 residues. Germline assignment: CDR1 SNHLY and CDR2 FYNNEI. The CDR3 loop is CASSRTATYEQYF. CDR3 DNA sequence: TGTGCCAGCAGTCGGACCGCCACTTACGAGCAGTACTTC.

The V and J genes are TRBV7-9 and TRBJ1-2; 7 bases are shared with TRBD1. The CDR3 is 14 residues long. Germline CDR1 and CDR2: SEHNR and FQNEAQ (reference sequence). J gave up 2 bases and V 1 base, and 1 base lay outside the gene matches. The CDR3, as DNA: TGTGCCAGCAGCTTAGAACAGGGGAACTATGGCTACACCTTC. It is translated as CASSLEQGNYGYTF.

This chain connects TRBV5-4 to TRBJ1-4; possible D gene TRBD1, 6 bases. The CDR3 loop spans 14 amino acids. The V gene's germline CDR1 is SGHNT and CDR2 YYREEE (reference sequence). Trimming removed 1 base from V and 5 bases from J, with 9 bases in between. The CDR3 spells CASSLSGQNEKLFF. The CDR3 nucleotides are TGTGCCAGCAGCTTGTCTGGACAGAATGAAAAACTGTTTTTT.

J is TRBJ2-3 and V is TRBV5-1; a weak D match, TRBD1 (6 bases). The germline V and J ends were trimmed by 4 bases and 1 base, with 16 bases remaining between them. Germline V lookup: CDR1 SGHRS, CDR2 YFSETQ. This CDR3 has 16 amino acids. CDR3 in DNA: TGCGCCAGCAGCCCCGGGGACATACGTGGCACAGATACGCAGTATTTT. Encoded protein: CASSPGDIRGTDTQYF.

The chain recombines TRBV5-4 with TRBJ1-2, with D possibly being TRBD1 (5 bases). V dropped 4 bases and J dropped 4 bases, with 11 bases sitting between them. The CDR3 has 13 amino acids. The V gene's germline CDR1 is SGHNT and CDR2 YYREEE (reference sequence). The CDR3: CASSPGGGYGYTF. As DNA, the CDR3 is TGTGCCAGCAGCCCCGGGGGAGGCTATGGCTACACCTTC.

The chain uses TRBV6-6 and TRBJ1-2; D perhaps matches TRBD1 (5 bases). The CDR3 has 18 amino acids. Trimming took off 5 bases at V and 5 bases at J, with 27 bases between the two ends. Per germline, CDR1 MNHNY and CDR2 SVGAGI (reference sequence). The CDR3 region has the DNA TGTGCCAGCAGTCTCGGGACGGACAAACCGATCGGCACTTATGGCTACACCTTC. Encoded protein: CASSLGTDKPIGTYGYTF.

V and J are TRBV18 and TRBJ1-2; TRBD1 matches at 7 bases. CDR1 is KGHSH, CDR2 LQKENI, per germline. Trimming at V came to 6 bases and at J to 2 bases, leaving 6 bases not matched to a gene. The CDR3 spans 14 residues. In nucleotides, the CDR3 is TGTGCCAGCTCCCCCGGGACAGAAAACTATGGCTACACCTTC. Its protein product is CASSPGTENYGYTF. Using reference TRBV18 and TRBJ1-2 for the parts outside the CDR3, the full variable domain is NAGVMQNPRHLVRRRGQEARLRCSPMKGHSHVYWYRQLPEEGLKFMVYLQKENIIDESGMPKERFSAEFPKEGPSILRIQQVVRGDSAAYFCASSPGTENYGYTFGSGTRLTVV.

This sequence joins TRBV2 and TRBJ1-2; D call uncertain. V gave up 8 bases and J gave up 2 bases, with 12 bases separating them. Germline V gene lookup returns CDR1 SNHLY and CDR2 FYNNEI. This CDR3 region has 13 residues. DNA of the CDR3: TGTGCCAGCCGCTCGGCGGAGAACTATGGCTACACCTTC. As protein: CASRSAENYGYTF.

V and J are TRBV28 and TRBJ1-6; 9 nucleotides match TRBD1. The V gene's germline CDR1 is MDHEN and CDR2 SYDVKM. The junction had 4 bases not matched to a gene; V was cut back by 4 bases and J by 9 bases. The CDR3 contains 14 residues. The CDR3 DNA is TGTGCCAGCAGTTCGGGACAGGGACGTTCACCCCTCCACTTT. This sequence encodes CASSSGQGRSPLHF.

This chain links TRBV6-5 with TRBJ1-1, with no clear D. The germline V and J ends were trimmed by 2 bases and 8 bases, with 12 bases remaining between them. Germline loops: CDR1 MNHEY, CDR2 SVGAGI. The CDR3 length is 13 residues. The CDR3 loop reads CASSYREMQEAFF. CDR3 sequence (DNA): TGTGCCAGCAGTTACCGCGAAATGCAGGAAGCTTTCTTT.

This clone was picked up a small number of times. The V gene is TRBV5-1, the J gene TRBJ1-4; D call uncertain. Deletions cut 3 bases from V and 8 bases from J, with 14 bases between. This CDR3 contains 14 residues. In germline, CDR1 is SGHRS, CDR2 YFSETQ. The CDR3 DNA reads TGCGCCAGCAGCTCGGACGGACTTGTAGAAAAACTGTTTTTT. It codes for CASSSDGLVEKLFF.

The count of this clone is one. The V and J genes are TRBV5-1 and TRBJ2-2, with 9 bases lining up with TRBD1. The ends lost 2 bases at V and 5 bases at J; junction bases unmatched: 7. This CDR3 is built from 16 residues. CDR1 and CDR2 from the germline V gene are SGHRS and YFSETQ. CDR3 bases: TGCGCCAGCAGCTTCTCGGACAGGGGCTTAACCGGGGAGCTGTTTTTT. Translation: CASSFSDRGLTGELFF.

The chain couples TRBV5-1 to TRBJ2-7, with TRBD1 matching over 12 bases. Germline lookup yields CDR1 SGHRS and CDR2 YFSETQ. The CDR3 has 15 residues. After removal of 4 bases from V and 5 bases from J, the junction contained 7 bases not matched to a gene. The CDR3, as DNA: TGCGCCAGCAGCCTGGGACAGGGGGCGGTCCACGAGCAGTACTTC. Protein sequence: CASSLGQGAVHEQYF.

The chain joins TRBV6-6 to TRBJ2-3; 11 bases align to TRBD2. The CDR3 is 16 residues long. V lost 4 bases to trimming and J lost 1 base; unmatched junction nucleotides: 4. Germline loops: CDR1 MNHNY, CDR2 SVGAGI (reference sequence). The CDR3 sequence is CASSFPTSGGTDTQYF. CDR3 in DNA: TGTGCCAGCAGTTTCCCGACTAGCGGGGGCACAGATACGCAGTATTTT.

This clone was seen more than once but under ten times. The chain combines TRBV20-1 with TRBJ1-4; D is unclear. Germline loops: CDR1 DFQATT, CDR2 SNEGSKA (reference sequence). The V and J ends lost 4 bases and 8 bases respectively, with 8 bases between them. The CDR3 runs 11 residues. CDR3 nucleotide sequence: TGCAGTGCTAAGGTGGGGGAAAAACTGTTTTTT. Protein sequence: CSAKVGEKLFF.

The chain carries TRBV3-1 (or the pseudogene TRBV3-2) and TRBJ2-2, with TRBD2 matching 14 bases. Germline trimming cut 6 bases from V and 4 bases from J; bases unmatched to any gene: 7. The CDR3 has 17 amino acids. CDR1 and CDR2 (germline): LGHDT, YNNKEL (reference sequence). CDR3 nucleotide sequence: TGTGCCAGCAGTTTCGGACTAGCGGGGGGATTCACCGGGGAGCTGTTTTTT. Its translation: CASSFGLAGGFTGELFF.

This chain uses TRBV18 with TRBJ2-7; D might be TRBD2 (5 bases). CDR1 and CDR2 (germline): KGHSH, LQKENI. The CDR3 is made up of 16 amino acids. Trimming removed 3 bases from V and 2 bases from J, with 17 bases in between. CDR3 protein: CASSPQSGRYPYEQYF. The CDR3 nucleotides are TGTGCCAGCTCACCCCAAAGCGGACGGTACCCCTACGAGCAGTACTTC.

The V gene is TRBV28, the J gene TRBJ1-5; D possibly corresponds to TRBD1 (5 bases). This CDR3 spans 15 amino acids. Germline assignment: CDR1 MDHEN and CDR2 SYDVKM. The V end was cut by 7 bases, the J end by 4 bases, with 17 bases between. The CDR3 sequence: CASIDQGGLNQPQHF. The DNA of the CDR3 is TGTGCCAGCATTGACCAGGGCGGACTTAATCAGCCCCAGCATTTT.

The rearrangement joins TRBV29-1 to TRBJ2-1, with TRBD1 identical over 7 bases. With V trimmed by 7 bases and J by 7 bases, 7 bases remained unmatched. Looked up from germline, CDR1 is SQVTM and CDR2 is ANQGSEA. The CDR3 has 12 residues. The chain's CDR3 is CSDTDRFNEQFF. CDR3 nucleotide sequence: TGCAGCGATACGGACAGGTTTAATGAGCAGTTCTTC.

The chain employs TRBV6-5 and TRBJ1-4; no clear D gene. Germline V gene lookup returns CDR1 MNHEY and CDR2 SVGAGI. The CDR3 is made up of 16 amino acids. V gave up 0 bases and J gave up 5 bases, with 13 bases separating them. The CDR3 region has the DNA TGTGCCAGCAGTTACTCGACTCTAGGGCCAAATGAAAAACTGTTTTTT. Its translation: CASSYSTLGPNEKLFF.

The rearrangement joins TRBV6-2 or TRBV6-3 to TRBJ2-7; TRBD1 might be the D (6 bases). The germline gives CDR1 MNHEY, CDR2 SVGEGT. Trimming shortened V by 6 bases and J by 6 bases, and 15 bases separated the two germline ends. CDR3 size: 13 residues. The CDR3 nucleotides are TGTGCCAGCAGCAACCCCGTGGACAGCGAGCAGTACTTC. Translating it yields CASSNPVDSEQYF.

The chain has TRBV11-3 and TRBJ2-3, with 8 positions matching TRBD1. V trimming: 5 bases; J trimming: 4 bases; junction bases outside the gene matches: 8. CDR3 length: 15 residues. The germline CDR1 and CDR2 sequences are SGHNT and YENEEA. The chain's CDR3 is CASSPGQAKADTQYF. The CDR3 DNA sequence: TGTGCCAGCAGCCCGGGACAGGCTAAGGCAGATACGCAGTATTTT.

V is TRBV27 and J is TRBJ2-1; D possibly corresponds to TRBD1 (5 bases). The germline V and J ends were trimmed by 8 bases and 8 bases, with 16 bases remaining between them. Germline CDR1 is MNHEY and CDR2 is SMNVEV (reference sequence). The CDR3 is 13 residues long. This CDR3 is CASRNTGSDEQFF. The CDR3, as DNA: TGTGCCAGCCGCAATACAGGATCCGATGAGCAGTTCTTC.